This entry concerns a single TCR beta chain. These data come from a study of T-cell memory formation after mild COVID-19. Study summary: The study found TCR clusters largely donor specific.

5'RACE primed at constant segments yielded TCR alpha and TCR beta cDNA libraries bearing sample barcodes and UMIs. A single record per CDR3 protein comes from TCRdb applying MiXCR to the 5' RACE reads. The data show 45,000 to 50,000 distinct CDR3 sequences, approximately 6.6% seen once. The CDR3 has 12 residues. The sample consisted of PBMCs or a T cell subset sorted from them (not recorded which). The chain links TRBV21-1 to TRBJ1-2. TRBV21-1 is labeled a pseudogene. This receptor was identified in a man in his late teens or twenties who had mild COVID-19 (a few samples of this study predate the infection). Cell type and time point are not known. The CDR3 region is CASSRTRYGYTF. Here the CDR3 DNA reads TGTGCCAGCAGCCGGACTCGATATGGCTACACCTTC.